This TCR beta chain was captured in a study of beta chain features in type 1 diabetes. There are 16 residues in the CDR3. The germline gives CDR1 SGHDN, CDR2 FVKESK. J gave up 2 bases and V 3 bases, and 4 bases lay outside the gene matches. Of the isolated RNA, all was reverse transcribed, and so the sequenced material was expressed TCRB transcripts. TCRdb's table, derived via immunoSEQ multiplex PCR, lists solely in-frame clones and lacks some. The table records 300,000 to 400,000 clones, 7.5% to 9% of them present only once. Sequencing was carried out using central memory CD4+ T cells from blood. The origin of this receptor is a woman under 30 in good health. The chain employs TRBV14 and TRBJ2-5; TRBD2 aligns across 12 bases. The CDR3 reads CASSHWTSGNQETQYF. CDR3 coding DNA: TGTGCCAGCAGCCATTGGACTAGCGGGAATCAAGAGACCCAGTACTTC.